Listed here is a single T cell receptor beta chain. Its antigen is not identified. Genomic DNA of each subset was evenly split across several immunoSEQ plates. Template for every sorted-subset replicate PCR totaled about 0.2 ug DNA, approximately 30,000 T cell genomes. The repertoire was sequenced with immunoSEQ multiplex PCR; TCRdb's copy has only in-frame clones and lacks some. The top ten hold 0.11% of the sample, which has about 550,000 clones, about 95% seen once. Unmatched junction bases numbered 4, after V lost 4 bases and J lost 4 bases. The CDR3 extends over 14 amino acids. The V gene's germline CDR1 is LNHDA and CDR2 SQIVND (reference sequence). The source of the sample is a study of shared clonotypes between healthy human individuals. Overall study: With ages of 18 to 49, the donors were a couple of women and a few men.

CD45RO-negative cells were positively selected for CCR7, leaving out terminally differentiated effector memory CD45RA+ cells. Points from the study as a whole: Naive subsets usually exceeded memory subsets in estimated richness.

The J gene is TRBJ1-1, the V gene TRBV19; 9 bases are a match to TRBD1. The specimen was naive CD8+ T cells sorted from blood. This TCR came from a young woman in good health. The CDR3 is CASSTGTGSTEAFF. The CDR3 nucleotides read TGTGCCAGTAGTACCGGGACAGGGAGCACTGAAGCTTTCTTT.